This T cell receptor beta chain was found in a study of early T cells in non-severe SARS-CoV-2 infection. This clonotype was counted only a few times. Per the germline V gene, CDR1 is SQVTM and CDR2 is ANQGSEA. V lost 4 bases to trimming and J lost 0 bases; unmatched junction nucleotides: 5. This CDR3 is 15 amino acids long. TCRdb processed the 5' RACE reads anew with MiXCR; each CDR3 protein has one entry. The table records around 78,000 distinct CDR3 sequences, around an eighth of them present only once. The clonotype originates from an adult who was a healthcare worker with PCR-confirmed SARS-CoV-2 infection or an uninfected control (not recorded which). The rearrangement links TRBV29-1 to TRBJ2-7, with TRBD2 identical over 11 bases. The sample consisted of whole blood. CDR3 in DNA: TGCAGCGTTGCCGAACTAGCGGGAGCCTCCTACGAGCAGTACTTC. It specifies CSVAELAGASYEQYF.